This T cell receptor (beta chain) appears in the sequencing data of a study of T cell responses to AZD1222 COVID-19 vaccine. Deletions cut 4 bases from V and 1 base from J, with 11 bases between. Looked up from germline, CDR1 is MNHEY and CDR2 is SMNVEV (reference sequence). The CDR3 is 15 residues long. Repertoires were generated with immunoSEQ multiplex PCR, while TCRdb's copy carries only in-frame clones and drops some. The table shows about 90,000 clones, with about 87% occurring only once. The receptor's source is an adult in good health. The source was peripheral blood, collected on day 0 of AZD1222 vaccination. The genes are TRBV27 and TRBJ1-3; D possibly corresponds to TRBD1 (6 bases). DNA of the CDR3: TGTGCCAGCAGTTCTCCCACAGGGTCTGGAAACACCATATATTTT. It translates to CASSSPTGSGNTIYF.